The 17 T cell receptor beta chains listed next were all sequenced from one sample in a study of human T cells and chemical hapten exposure. Specified time point: pre-sensitization, week 0. The treatment: therapeutic diphenylcyclopropenone sensitization with weekly scalp DPC. TCRdb recomputed calls from the RACE reads with MiXCR, one row per CDR3 protein. The data show around 200,000 distinct CDR3 sequences, around 30% seen once. Sample: whole blood, taken in connection with sensitization to the hapten diphenylcyclopropenone (DPC). The receptor source for this set is a woman aged 25 to 45 with alopecia areata. Some clones in this sample may be carry-over from other donors' samples.

The chain uses TRBV7-9 and TRBJ1-1; no clear D. The CDR3 has 14 amino acids. Per germline, CDR1 SEHNR and CDR2 FQNEAQ (reference sequence). Deletions cut 5 bases from V and 0 bases from J, with 10 bases between. CDR3: CASSIRVMNTEAFF. CDR3 in DNA: TGTGCCAGCAGCATACGGGTTATGAACACTGAAGCTTTCTTT.

This chain joins TRBV7-6 and TRBJ2-1; D is unclear. In germline, CDR1 is SGHVS, CDR2 FNYEAQ. The CDR3 sequence is 14 residues long. V was clipped by 4 bases and J by 0 bases, with 7 bases between them. This CDR3 is CASSSPNSYNEQFF. The CDR3 nucleotides are TGTGCCAGCAGCTCCCCAAACTCCTACAATGAGCAGTTCTTC.

This clonotype was picked up a small number of times. V and J are TRBV27 and TRBJ2-7; 7 nucleotides line up with TRBD1. Germline values: CDR1 MNHEY, CDR2 SMNVEV (reference sequence). V was clipped by 4 bases and J by 6 bases; unmatched bases: 12. The CDR3 has 15 amino acids. The CDR3 bases are TGTGCCAGCAGTTCCTACTCAGGGGGTCTCTCCGAGCAGTACTTC. It is translated as CASSSYSGGLSEQYF.

This clonotype was counted between two and nine times. The rearrangement joins TRBV7-2 to TRBJ1-1; no definite D call. This CDR3 comprises 13 residues. V was clipped by 4 bases and J by 1 base, with 7 bases between them. CDR1 and CDR2 (germline): SGHTA, FQGNSA. This CDR3 is CASSSQANTEAFF. CDR3 DNA sequence: TGTGCCAGCAGCTCCCAGGCGAACACTGAAGCTTTCTTT.

The chain is built from TRBV4-3 and TRBJ2-2; D is unresolved. This CDR3 contains 16 residues. Per germline, CDR1 LGHNA and CDR2 YSLEER. V lost 0 bases, J lost 3 bases, and 11 bases lay in between. CDR3 bases: TGCGCCAGCAGCCAAGATTTAGGAGCATACACCGGGGAGCTGTTTTTT. Residues: CASSQDLGAYTGELFF.

The CDR3 region has the DNA TGTGCCAGCAGCAATTTCGGGGATCAGCCCCAGCATTTT. It specifies CASSNFGDQPQHF. This chain uses TRBV28 with TRBJ1-5; no reliable D call. Germline V gene data show CDR1 as MDHEN and CDR2 as SYDVKM. The CDR3 sequence is 13 residues long. V was pared by 6 bases and J by 5 bases, with 11 bases between.

This clonotype turned up a few times. The chain carries TRBV27 and TRBJ1-5; 11 nucleotides match TRBD1. This CDR3 contains 17 residues. Germline CDR1 is MNHEY and CDR2 is SMNVEV (reference sequence). V lost 6 bases to trimming and J lost 7 bases; unmatched junction nucleotides: 14. This chain's CDR3 is CASSRGPGQGVSQPQHF. The DNA of the CDR3 is TGTGCCAGCAGCCGGGGCCCGGGACAGGGGGTTTCGCAGCCCCAGCATTTT.

V and J are TRBV4-3 and TRBJ2-1; either TRBD1 or TRBD2 may supply D (6 bases each). The CDR3 is made up of 14 amino acids. The V gene lost 4 bases and the J gene lost 6 bases, with 13 bases spanning the gap. Germline CDR1 is LGHNA and CDR2 is YSLEER. CDR3 in DNA: TGCGCCAGCAGCCGAGGGGGGCCGGGCAATGAGCAGTTCTTC. Translating it yields CASSRGGPGNEQFF.

This clonotype was detected a few times. CDR3 in DNA: TGTGCCAGCAGCCAAGACTGGACGGGGGGGAATCAGCCCCAGCATTTT. Protein sequence: CASSQDWTGGNQPQHF. The chain couples TRBV3-1 to TRBJ1-5; the D gene is possibly TRBD1 (5 bases). Germline CDR1 and CDR2: LGHDT and YNNKEL (reference sequence). The CDR3 is 16 amino acids. With 0 bases removed from V and 4 bases from J, the gap between germline ends came to 13 bases.

The count of this clonotype is one. This chain connects TRBV4-3 to TRBJ2-5, with D tentatively TRBD1 (5 bases). Per germline, CDR1 LGHNA and CDR2 YSLEER. This CDR3 has 16 residues. Trimming pared 4 bases from V and 1 base from J, leaving 16 bases between. The CDR3 spells CASSPQIATVQETQYF. CDR3 bases: TGCGCCAGCAGCCCACAGATTGCGACAGTCCAAGAGACCCAGTACTTC.

This clonotype was observed a handful of times. The V gene is TRBV5-1, the J gene TRBJ1-2; D unresolved. Trimming took 1 base from V and 2 from J, leaving 6 bases between them. Germline assignment: CDR1 SGHRS and CDR2 YFSETQ. The CDR3 has 13 amino acids. Here the CDR3 reads CASSLRQNYGYTF. The CDR3 DNA reads as TGCGCCAGCAGCTTGCGGCAGAACTATGGCTACACCTTC.

The chain employs TRBV29-1 and TRBJ2-1; 8 nucleotides agree with TRBD2. The CDR3 loop spans 15 amino acids. Trimming took 0 bases from V and 10 from J; bases not matched to a gene: 11. Germline V gives CDR1 SQVTM, CDR2 ANQGSEA. Here the CDR3 reads CSVEEGTSVIGEQFF. The CDR3 nucleotides are TGCAGCGTTGAAGAGGGGACTAGTGTAATTGGGGAGCAGTTCTTC.

V is TRBV12-3 or TRBV12-4 and J is TRBJ2-1; the D gene is possibly TRBD2 (5 bases). CDR3 length: 15 amino acids. V lost 6 bases to trimming and J lost 0 bases, with 12 bases between them. The CDR3 sequence is CASRAGGSSYNEQFF. Here the CDR3 DNA reads TGTGCCAGCAGGGCGGGTGGAAGCTCCTACAATGAGCAGTTCTTC.

This rearrangement joins TRBV6-6 to TRBJ1-1, with a possible D match to TRBD1 (6 bases). The V gene lost 6 bases and the J gene lost 11 bases, with 19 bases spanning the gap. The CDR3 loop spans 13 amino acids. Germline V lookup: CDR1 MNHNY, CDR2 SVGAGI (reference sequence). The chain's CDR3 is CASSSRDTAAAFF. In nucleotides, the CDR3 is TGTGCCAGCAGCTCCCGGGACACAGCTGCCGCTTTCTTT.

The V and J genes are TRBV27 and TRBJ2-1, with D unresolved. V lost 5 bases, J lost 5 bases, and 7 bases lay in between. The germline gives CDR1 MNHEY, CDR2 SMNVEV (reference sequence). CDR3 length equals 12 residues. The CDR3 DNA sequence: TGTGCCAGCAGTATAGGGCACAATGAGCAGTTCTTC. It specifies CASSIGHNEQFF.

There are a few counts of this clonotype. The rearrangement uses TRBV29-1 and TRBJ1-1; possibly TRBD1 for D (6 bases). The CDR3 consists of 14 residues. The V end was cut by 4 bases, the J end by 0 bases, with 12 bases between. Looked up from germline, CDR1 is SQVTM and CDR2 is ANQGSEA. The CDR3 region has the DNA TGCAGCGTTGCTACAGGGACTATGAACACTGAAGCTTTCTTT. Translating gives CSVATGTMNTEAFF.

The gene calls are TRBV10-3 and TRBJ1-6, with D possibly TRBD1 on 5 matching bases. The CDR3 spans 12 residues. Germline CDR1 is ENHRY and CDR2 is SYGVKD. Deletions cut 8 bases from V and 6 bases from J, with 8 bases between. The chain's CDR3 is CAISQANSPLHF. CDR3 nucleotide sequence: TGTGCCATCTCACAGGCTAATTCACCCCTCCACTTT.